This T cell receptor (beta chain) came from a study of human CD8 memory T cell subsets (dated by TCRdb to the early 2020s). Describing the broader study: To assess clonal relationships, the TCRbeta repertoires of stem-like (TSTEM), progenitor exhausted-like (TPEX) and effector memory CD8+ T cell subsets were compared. TCRbeta repertoires were obtained from TSTEM, TPEX and effector memory subsets contributed by each of roughly six donors.

With regard to this clonotype: Its antigen is not yet known.

A Human TCR Profiling Kit was used to prepare UMI-labeled 5' RACE TCRbeta libraries. Every TCRbeta library was prepared in parallel with an identical number of PCR cycles. The original pipeline was this. The number of functional CDR3beta clonotypes in each TCRbeta library ranged from roughly 2,800 to 20,000. UMI extraction and consensus assembly used MIGEC 1.2.9, requiring at least three reads per UMI. MiXCR 3.0.3 was used to extract the in-frame CDR3beta repertoires. Each sample was downsampled to 42,000 randomly selected UMIs before diversity metrics were calculated in VDJtools 1.2.1. For each sample pair, the repertoire overlap metrics D, R and F2 were calculated in VDJtools using the top 3,000 clones. TCRdb reanalyzed the reads, keeping one entry per CDR3 protein sequence and omitting DNA. For this entry, the V and J calls and clone size follow TCRdb and not the study's own pipeline. The sample table holds about 11,000 distinct CDR3 sequences. The ten largest clones add up to roughly 16% of the sample.

Taken from cysteine to phenylalanine, the CDR3 has 12 residues. DNA is not on record. Looking up the germline V gene yields CDR1 SGHTA and CDR2 FQGNSA. Study-level results and caveats: Clonotypes were shared with effector memory cells by both stem-like subsets, but only minimal overlap was found between TSTEM and TPEX repertoires, suggesting distinct antigen spectra. Chao1 estimates suggested greater repertoire diversity in TSTEM than in TPEX subsets, potentially reflecting a broader range of specificities. Only TCRbeta chains were sequenced, and repertoire comparisons were based on a handful of donors, with testing performed by paired t-tests and Bonferroni correction. Normalized Shannon-Wiener diversity was similarly high in TSTEM and TPEX subsets, while effector memory subsets were less diverse by comparison.

Peripheral blood mononuclear cells were isolated from healthy donor buffy coats by density gradient separation. Negative magnetic separation using EasySep or MojoSort CD8+ T cell isolation kits was how the study enriched total CD8+ T cells. An RNeasy Mini Kit was used to extract total RNA from duplicate vials of roughly 160,000 sorted CD8+ T cells per subset. PBMCs were used either fresh or after cryopreservation in fetal bovine serum containing 10% DMSO. Fluorescence-activated cell sorting on a FACSAria III was used to sort CD8+ T cell subsets to purity. The rearrangement joined TRBV7-2 to TRBJ2-7. This TCR came from a human donor in good health. Sequencing was done on a sample of CD8+ T cells from PBMCs. Here the CDR3 is given as CASSYPSYEQYF.